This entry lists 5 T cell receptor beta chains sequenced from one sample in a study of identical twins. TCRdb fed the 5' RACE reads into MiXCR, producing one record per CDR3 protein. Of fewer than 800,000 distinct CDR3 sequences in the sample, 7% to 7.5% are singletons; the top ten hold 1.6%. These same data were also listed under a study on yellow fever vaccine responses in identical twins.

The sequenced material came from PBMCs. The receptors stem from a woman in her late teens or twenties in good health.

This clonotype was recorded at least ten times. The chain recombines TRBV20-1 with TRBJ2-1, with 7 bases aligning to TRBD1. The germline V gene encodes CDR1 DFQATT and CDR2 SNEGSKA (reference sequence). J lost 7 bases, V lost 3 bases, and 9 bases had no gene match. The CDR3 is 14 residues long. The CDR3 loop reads CSASYGQVRNEQFF. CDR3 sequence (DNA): TGCAGTGCTAGTTATGGACAGGTTCGAAATGAGCAGTTCTTC.

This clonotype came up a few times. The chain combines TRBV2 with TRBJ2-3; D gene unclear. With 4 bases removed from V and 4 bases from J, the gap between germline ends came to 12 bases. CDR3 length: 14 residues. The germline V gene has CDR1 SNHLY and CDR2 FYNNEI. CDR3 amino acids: CASSGVEPADTQYF. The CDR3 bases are TGTGCCAGCAGTGGGGTGGAACCGGCAGATACGCAGTATTTT. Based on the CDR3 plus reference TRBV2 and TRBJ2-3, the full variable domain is EPEVTQTPSHQVTQMGQEVILRCVPISNHLYFYWYRQILGQKVEFLVSFYNNEISEKSEIFDDQFSVERPDGSNFTLKIRSTKLEDSAMYFCASSGVEPADTQYFGPGTRLTVL.

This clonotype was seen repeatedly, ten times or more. The CDR3 sequence is CASSYSGRGSGYGYTF. The DNA of the CDR3 is TGTGCCAGCAGTTACTCAGGCAGGGGCTCTGGCTATGGCTACACCTTC. The J gene is TRBJ1-2, the V gene TRBV6-5; tentatively, D is TRBD1 (6 bases). The CDR3 loop spans 16 amino acids. Germline assignment: CDR1 MNHEY and CDR2 SVGAGI. Deletions cut 0 bases from V and 4 bases from J, with 15 bases between.

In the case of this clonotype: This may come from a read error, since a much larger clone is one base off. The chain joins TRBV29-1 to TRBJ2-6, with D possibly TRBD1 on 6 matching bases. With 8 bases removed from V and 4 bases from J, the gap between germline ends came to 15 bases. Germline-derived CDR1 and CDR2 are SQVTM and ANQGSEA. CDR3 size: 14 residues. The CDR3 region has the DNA TGCAGCATAGCCCCGGGGACAGGGGCCAACGTCCTGACTTTC. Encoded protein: CSIAPGTGANVLTF.

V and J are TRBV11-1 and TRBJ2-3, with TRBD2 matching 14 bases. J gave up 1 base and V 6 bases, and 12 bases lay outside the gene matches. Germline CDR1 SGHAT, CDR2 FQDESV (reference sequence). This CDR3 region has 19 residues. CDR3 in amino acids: CASRIGTSGSSRRTDTQYF. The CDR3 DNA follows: TGTGCCAGCAGGATAGGGACTAGCGGGAGCAGTCGTCGCACAGATACGCAGTATTTT.